This note documents a single T cell receptor (beta chain) sequence. Its target is not known. The source of the sample is a study of vaccination and CD4 T cells after COVID-19. Cultured CD4+ T cell DNA underwent sequencing with the Oncomine TCR Beta short-read assay. TCRdb reanalysed the PCR reads using MiXCR and keeps one entry per CDR3 protein. The table has about 14,000 distinct CDR3 sequences, about 46% seen once. The CDR3 has 15 residues. Unmatched junction bases numbered 9, after V lost 6 bases and J lost 4 bases. Sample treatment: roughly 11-day PBMC culture with coronavirus spike peptide pools or control peptides (ViraFEST assay).

The source is a human donor with COVID-19. This chain joins TRBV12-3 or TRBV12-4 and TRBJ2-3, with TRBD2 matching 8 bases. What was sequenced was cultured CD4+ T cells from blood. The CDR3 sequence: CASRRLASPADTQYF. CDR3 DNA sequence: TGTGCCAGCAGGCGACTAGCGTCCCCGGCAGATACGCAGTATTTT.